The clone carrying this T cell receptor (beta chain) was observed a handful of times. Its specificity is unknown. The CDR3 has 13 residues. V lost 3 bases and J lost 0, with 6 bases in between. CDR1 is DFQATT and CDR2 is SNEGSKA in the germline V gene (reference sequence). This specimen comes from a study of T cell repertoires in aging, cancer and after chemotherapy. Study in general: Clear clonal overlap appeared across healthy donor samples taken over several months to years. Study-level results: In each cancer cohort, median generation probability increased across chemotherapy, suggesting thymic output rebounded. Immunological memory after chemotherapy cannot be judged from the repertoire data. Untreated cancer patients had significantly lower blood TCR diversity than age-matched healthy donors.

Rearranged V-D-J TRB sequences were amplified with a mixed TRB-A/B primer pool. TCRdb used MiXCR to reprocess the multiplex PCR reads, holding one entry per CDR3 protein. The sample holds about 3,000 distinct CDR3 sequences, 30% seen once. Peripheral blood genomic DNA, not sorted cells or RNA, was the template. Sequencing was carried out using blood. The sequence was collected from a human donor in good health. The chain uses TRBV20-1 and TRBJ2-1; D is uncertain. The CDR3 reads CSASGSSYNEQFF. Here the CDR3 DNA reads TGCAGTGCTAGCGGAAGCTCCTACAATGAGCAGTTCTTC.